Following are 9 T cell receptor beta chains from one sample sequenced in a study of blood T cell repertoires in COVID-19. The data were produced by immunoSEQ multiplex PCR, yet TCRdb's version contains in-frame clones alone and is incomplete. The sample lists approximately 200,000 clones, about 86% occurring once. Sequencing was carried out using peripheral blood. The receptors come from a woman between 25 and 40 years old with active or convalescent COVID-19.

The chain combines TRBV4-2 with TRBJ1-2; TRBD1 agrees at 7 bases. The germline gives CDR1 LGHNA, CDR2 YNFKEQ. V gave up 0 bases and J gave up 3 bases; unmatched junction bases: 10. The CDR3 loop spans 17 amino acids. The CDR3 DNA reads TGTGCCAGCAGCCAAGATGGGCCCAGCCAGGGGGACTATGGCTACACCTTC. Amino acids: CASSQDGPSQGDYGYTF.

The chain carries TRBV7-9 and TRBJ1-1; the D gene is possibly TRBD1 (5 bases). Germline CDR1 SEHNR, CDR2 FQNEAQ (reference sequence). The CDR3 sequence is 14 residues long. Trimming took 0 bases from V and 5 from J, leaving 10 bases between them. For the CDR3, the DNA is TGTGCCAGCAGCTTAGCCGCGGGGGGAACTGAAGCTTTCTTT. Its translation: CASSLAAGGTEAFF.

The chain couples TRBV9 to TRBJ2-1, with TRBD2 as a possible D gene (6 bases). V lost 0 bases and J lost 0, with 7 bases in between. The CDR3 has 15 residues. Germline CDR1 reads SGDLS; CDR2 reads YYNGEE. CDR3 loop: CASSVASASYNEQFF. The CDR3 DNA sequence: TGTGCCAGCAGCGTAGCTAGCGCCTCCTACAATGAGCAGTTCTTC.

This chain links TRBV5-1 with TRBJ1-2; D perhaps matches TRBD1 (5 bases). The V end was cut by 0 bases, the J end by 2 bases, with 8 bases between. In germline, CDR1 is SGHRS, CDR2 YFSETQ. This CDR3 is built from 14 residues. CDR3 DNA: TGCGCCAGCAGCTTGGACACAGGAAACTATGGCTACACCTTC. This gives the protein CASSLDTGNYGYTF.

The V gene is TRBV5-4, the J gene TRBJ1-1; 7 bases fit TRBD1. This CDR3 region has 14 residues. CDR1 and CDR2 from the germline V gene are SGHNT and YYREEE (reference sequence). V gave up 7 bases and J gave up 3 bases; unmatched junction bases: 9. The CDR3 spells CASAEGGGDTEAFF. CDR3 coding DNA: TGTGCCAGCGCCGAAGGGGGCGGGGACACTGAAGCTTTCTTT.

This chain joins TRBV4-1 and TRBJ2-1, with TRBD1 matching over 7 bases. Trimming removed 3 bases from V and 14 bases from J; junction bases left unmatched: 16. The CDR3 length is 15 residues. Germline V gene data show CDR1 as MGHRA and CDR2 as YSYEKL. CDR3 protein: CASSHQPGTAQREFF. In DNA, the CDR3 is TGCGCCAGCAGCCACCAACCTGGGACAGCCCAACGGGAGTTCTTC.

This CDR3 is CASSLVASRYNEQFF. In nucleotides, the CDR3 is TGTGCCAGTAGCCTCGTGGCTAGCAGGTACAATGAGCAGTTCTTC. V usage is TRBV19 and J usage is TRBJ2-1, with a weak D call TRBD2 (5 bases). The V end was cut by 6 bases, the J end by 4 bases, with 16 bases between. The CDR3 spans 15 residues. Germline V gene data show CDR1 as LNHDA and CDR2 as SQIVND (reference sequence).

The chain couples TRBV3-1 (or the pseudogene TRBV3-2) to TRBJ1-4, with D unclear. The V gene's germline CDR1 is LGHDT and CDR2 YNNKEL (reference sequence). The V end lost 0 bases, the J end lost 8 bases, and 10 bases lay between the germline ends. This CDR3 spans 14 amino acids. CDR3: CASSQDVSGEKLFF. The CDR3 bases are TGTGCCAGCAGCCAAGATGTATCGGGGGAAAAACTGTTTTTT.

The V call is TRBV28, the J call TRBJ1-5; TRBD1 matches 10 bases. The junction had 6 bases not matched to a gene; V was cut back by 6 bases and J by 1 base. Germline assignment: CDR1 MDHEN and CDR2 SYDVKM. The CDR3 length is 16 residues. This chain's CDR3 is CASRETGQGSNQPQHF. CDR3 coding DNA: TGTGCCAGCAGGGAAACGGGACAGGGGAGCAATCAGCCCCAGCATTTT. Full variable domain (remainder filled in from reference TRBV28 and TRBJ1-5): DVKVTQSSRYLVKRTGEKVFLECVQDMDHENMFWYRQDPGLGLRLIYFSYDVKMKEKGDIPEGYSVSREKKERFSLILESASTNQTSMYLCASRETGQGSNQPQHFGDGTRLSIL.